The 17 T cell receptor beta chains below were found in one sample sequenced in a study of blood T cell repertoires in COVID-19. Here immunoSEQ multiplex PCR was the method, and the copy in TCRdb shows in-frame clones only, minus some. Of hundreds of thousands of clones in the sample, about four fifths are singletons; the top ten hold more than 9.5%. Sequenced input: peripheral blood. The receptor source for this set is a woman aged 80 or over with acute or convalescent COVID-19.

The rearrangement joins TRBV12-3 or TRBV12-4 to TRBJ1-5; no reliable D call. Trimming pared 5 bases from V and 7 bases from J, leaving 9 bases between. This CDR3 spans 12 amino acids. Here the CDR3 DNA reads TGTGCCAGCAGTCCCCGTAGCCAGCCCCAGCATTTT. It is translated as CASSPRSQPQHF.

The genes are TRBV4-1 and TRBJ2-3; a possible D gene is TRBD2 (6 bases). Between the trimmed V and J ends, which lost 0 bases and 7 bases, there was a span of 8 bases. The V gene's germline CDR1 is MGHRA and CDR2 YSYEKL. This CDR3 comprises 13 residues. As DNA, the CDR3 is TGCGCCAGCAGCCAAGAGGGGGGAAATACGCAGTATTTT. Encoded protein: CASSQEGGNTQYF.

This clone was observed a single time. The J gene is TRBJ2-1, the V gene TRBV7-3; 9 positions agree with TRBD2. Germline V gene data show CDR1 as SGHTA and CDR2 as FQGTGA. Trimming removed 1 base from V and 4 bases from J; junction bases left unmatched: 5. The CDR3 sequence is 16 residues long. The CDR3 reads CASSLNAGGLYNEQFF. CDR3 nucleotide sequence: TGTGCCAGCAGCTTAAATGCGGGGGGGCTTTACAATGAGCAGTTCTTC.

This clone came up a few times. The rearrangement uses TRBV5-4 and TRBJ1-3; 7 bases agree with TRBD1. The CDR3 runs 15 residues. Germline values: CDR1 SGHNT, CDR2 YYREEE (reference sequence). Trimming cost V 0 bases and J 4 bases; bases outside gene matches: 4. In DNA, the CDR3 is TGTGCCAGCAGCTTGGGTTCGGGACAGGGAAACACCATATATTTT. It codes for CASSLGSGQGNTIYF.

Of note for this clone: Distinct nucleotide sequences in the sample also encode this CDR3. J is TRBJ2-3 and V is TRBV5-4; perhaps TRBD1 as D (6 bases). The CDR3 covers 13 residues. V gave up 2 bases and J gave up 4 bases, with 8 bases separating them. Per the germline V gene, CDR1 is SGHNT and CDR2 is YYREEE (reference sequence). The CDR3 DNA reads TGTGCCAGCAGCTTACAGGGCCCAGATACGCAGTATTTT. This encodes CASSLQGPDTQYF.

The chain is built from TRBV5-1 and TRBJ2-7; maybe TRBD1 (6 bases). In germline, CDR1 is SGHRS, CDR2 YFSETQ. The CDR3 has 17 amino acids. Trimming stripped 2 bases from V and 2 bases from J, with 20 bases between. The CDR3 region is CASSLSSTQGNTYEQYF. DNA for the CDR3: TGCGCCAGCAGCTTATCGTCCACTCAGGGGAACACCTACGAGCAGTACTTC.

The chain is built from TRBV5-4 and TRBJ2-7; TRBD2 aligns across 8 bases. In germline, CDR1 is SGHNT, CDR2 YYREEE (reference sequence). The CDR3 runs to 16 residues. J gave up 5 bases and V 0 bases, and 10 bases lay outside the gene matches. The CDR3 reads CASSLDPAGVVDEQYF. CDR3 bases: TGTGCCAGCAGCTTGGATCCAGCGGGGGTAGTTGACGAGCAGTACTTC.

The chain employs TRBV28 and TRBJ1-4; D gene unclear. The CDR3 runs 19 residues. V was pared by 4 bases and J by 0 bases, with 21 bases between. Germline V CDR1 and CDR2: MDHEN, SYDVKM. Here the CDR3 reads CASSSLFPRTGATNEKLFF. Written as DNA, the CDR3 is TGTGCCAGCAGTTCCCTCTTCCCTAGGACGGGAGCAACTAATGAAAAACTGTTTTTT.

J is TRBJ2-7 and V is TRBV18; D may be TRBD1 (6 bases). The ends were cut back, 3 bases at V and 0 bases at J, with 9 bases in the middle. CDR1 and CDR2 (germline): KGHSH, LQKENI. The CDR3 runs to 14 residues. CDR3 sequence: CASSPRTDSYEQYF. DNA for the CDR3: TGTGCCAGCTCACCCCGGACAGACTCCTACGAGCAGTACTTC.

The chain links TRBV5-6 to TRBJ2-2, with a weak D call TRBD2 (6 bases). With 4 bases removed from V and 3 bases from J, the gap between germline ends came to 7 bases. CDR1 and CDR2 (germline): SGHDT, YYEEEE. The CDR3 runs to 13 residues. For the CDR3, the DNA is TGTGCCAGCAGCCGCGGGGACACCGGGGAGCTGTTTTTT. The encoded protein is CASSRGDTGELFF.

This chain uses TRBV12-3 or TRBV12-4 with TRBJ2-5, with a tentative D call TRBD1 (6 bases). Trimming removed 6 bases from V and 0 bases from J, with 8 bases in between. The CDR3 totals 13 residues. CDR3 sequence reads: CASSTGNQETQYF. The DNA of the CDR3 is TGTGCCAGCAGCACAGGGAACCAAGAGACCCAGTACTTC.

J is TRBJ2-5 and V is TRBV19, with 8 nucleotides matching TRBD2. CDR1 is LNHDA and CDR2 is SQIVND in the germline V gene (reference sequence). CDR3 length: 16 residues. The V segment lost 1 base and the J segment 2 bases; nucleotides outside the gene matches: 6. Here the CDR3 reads CASSIGGSGGQETQYF. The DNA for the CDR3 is TGTGCCAGTAGTATAGGGGGGAGCGGGGGACAAGAGACCCAGTACTTC.

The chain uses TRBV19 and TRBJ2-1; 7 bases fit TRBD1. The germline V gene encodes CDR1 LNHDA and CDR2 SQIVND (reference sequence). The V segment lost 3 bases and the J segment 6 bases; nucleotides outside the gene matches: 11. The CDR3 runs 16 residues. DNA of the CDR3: TGTGCCAGTAGTATTTCCGGGACAGCCAAAAGCAATGAGCAGTTCTTC. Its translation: CASSISGTAKSNEQFF.

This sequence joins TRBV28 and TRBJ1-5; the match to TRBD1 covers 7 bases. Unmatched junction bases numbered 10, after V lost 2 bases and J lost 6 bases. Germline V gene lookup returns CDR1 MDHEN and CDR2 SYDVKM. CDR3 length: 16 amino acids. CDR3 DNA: TGTGCCAGCAGTTTAGGCCAGGGGGTTTCGGGTCAGCCCCAGCATTTT. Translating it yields CASSLGQGVSGQPQHF.

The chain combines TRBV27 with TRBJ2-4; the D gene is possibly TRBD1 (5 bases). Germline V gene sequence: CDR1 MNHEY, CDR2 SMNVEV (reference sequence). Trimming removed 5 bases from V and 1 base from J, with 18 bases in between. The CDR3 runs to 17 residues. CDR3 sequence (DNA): TGTGCCAGCAGTCCCGGTGGGGCCGCTTGGGCCAAAAACATTCAGTACTTC. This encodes CASSPGGAAWAKNIQYF.

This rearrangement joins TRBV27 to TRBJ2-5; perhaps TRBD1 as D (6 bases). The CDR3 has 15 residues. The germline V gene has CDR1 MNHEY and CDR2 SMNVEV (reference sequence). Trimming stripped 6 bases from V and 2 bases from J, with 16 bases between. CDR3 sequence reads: CASRGYGTKQETQYF. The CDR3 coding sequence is TGTGCCAGCAGAGGGTATGGGACAAAGCAAGAGACCCAGTACTTC.

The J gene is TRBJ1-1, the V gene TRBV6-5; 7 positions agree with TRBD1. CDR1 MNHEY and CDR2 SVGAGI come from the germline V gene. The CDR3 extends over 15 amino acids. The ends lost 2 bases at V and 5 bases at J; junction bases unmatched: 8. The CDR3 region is CASSYGGRGKTEAFF. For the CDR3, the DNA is TGTGCCAGCAGTTACGGTGGCAGGGGGAAAACTGAAGCTTTCTTT.